The sequence of this T cell receptor beta chain was determined in a study of T cells after yellow fever vaccination. Study-wide results and limits: Clones that expanded after primary vaccination mostly reappeared after the booster (96% CD4, about 89% CD8).

Universal primer sites and UMIs were introduced during 5'RACE template-switching synthesis of TCR cDNA. From the 5' RACE reads, TCRdb called clonotypes with MiXCR, one entry per CDR3 protein. The table lists hundreds of thousands of distinct CDR3 sequences, roughly a fifth of them singletons. This clonotype was observed once. What it binds is unknown. The source was PBMCs, collected 15 days after the yellow fever booster vaccination. This clonotype was sampled from a man between 25 and 39 years old who received the YFV17D yellow fever vaccine.

CDR3 coding DNA: TGTGCCAGCAGTTTATGGGGGGGGAGCACCTACGAGCAGTACTTC. Amino acid sequence: CASSLWGGSTYEQYF. The rearrangement joins TRBV12-3 or TRBV12-4 to TRBJ2-7; 7 bases map to TRBD2. This CDR3 is 15 amino acids long. V shed 2 bases and J 2 bases; nucleotides not matched to a gene: 6.